This entry features one T cell receptor (beta chain) sequence. This clone was detected only once. Its target antigen remains unknown. Per-base quality was not reported, and no clone a single base away is much larger than it. The immunoSEQ Assay was used to sequence TCRbeta CDR3 regions. After extraction, genomic DNA underwent amplification by bias-controlled multiplex PCR, followed by high-throughput sequencing. The source study handled its data this way. Collapsing and filtering of sequences were performed to quantify the absolute abundance of each unique TCRbeta CDR3 region. Usable DNA was measured by amplifying reference genes present in all nucleated cells, and TCRbeta template counts were normalized to that usable DNA to estimate T cell fraction. Repertoire TCRs were annotated as SARS-CoV-2-specific by exact matching of V gene, CDR3 amino acid sequence and J gene to a known reactive TCR set. The reference SARS-CoV-2 TCR set was derived from MIRA and filtered for enrichment in COVID-19-positive ImmuneCODE repertoires, a step that removed public or cross-reactive TCRs. Based on the MIRA antigens, annotated TCRs were further analysed at the level of specific ORF or position within ORF. Depth was the summed frequency of annotated unique rearrangements, while breadth was defined as annotated unique rearrangements over total unique productive rearrangements. Two-sided Wilcoxon rank-sum tests were applied when comparing TCR breadth between groups. TCRdb took over this immuneACCESS table, retaining in-frame rearrangements with V and J assigned. Such tables are incomplete; in checked studies, under half of the missing clones stem from an unresolved V gene, and the remainder is unexplained. V, J and clone size are taken as reported in that table, and D and trimming were inferred from the DNA itself. Within this sample are hundreds of thousands of clones, with 80% to 95% of them counted one time only. The ten largest account for 12% of the sample.

Read against the paper, the sample's treatment or condition label means: 15 to 20 received Ad26.COV2.S at low or high dose, single or two shots; 5 received placebo; per-sample allocation not given. For vaccine and placebo recipients, repertoires were sequenced using samples collected on day 63 after the first injection. Cohort 1b enrolled 25 adults aged 18-55 years at a single site in Boston, USA, between 29 July and 7 August 2020. Ad26.COV2.S was a replication-incompetent adenovirus type 26 vector that expressed a prefusion-stabilized SARS-CoV-2 spike protein derived from the original Wuhan strain. Ends trimmed: V by 8 bases, J by 2 bases; bases unmatched to a gene: 8. CDR1 and CDR2 are drawn from the germline V gene (reference sequence): LNHDA, SQIVND. The CDR3 runs 14 amino acids, cysteine and phenylalanine included. Just the 42-base CDR3 DNA is kept, in frame starting at base 1. These data belong to a study of Ad26.COV2.S vaccination and SARS-CoV-2 variants (dated by TCRdb to the early 2020s). Describing the broader study: Donors in the vaccine arm were drawn from COV1001, a phase I-IIa trial of Ad26.COV2.S in healthy adults that was multicentre, randomized, double-blind and placebo-controlled. Ad26.COV2.S was administered intramuscularly at a dose of 5x10^10 or 1x10^11 viral particles, either as one shot or as two shots given 56 days apart. Sequencing of the TCRbeta repertoire served to evaluate the specificity and breadth of SARS-CoV-2-reactive T cell receptors following Ad26.COV2.S vaccination. A total of about 30 samples were included in the TCR-sequenced set, comprising some 20 Ad26.COV2.S vaccine recipients, 5 placebo recipients and 8 SARS-CoV-2 convalescent individuals. Trial participants were randomized into five groups of five: low-dose or high-dose Ad26.COV2.S given once or twice, or placebo on both occasions. Investigators remained blinded to trial group allocation during experiments and outcome assessment.

The research as a whole found: Compared with placebo recipients, Ad26.COV2.S recipients showed higher spike-specific TCR breadth (P = 0.0014). The study lacked the statistical power to compare responses across vaccine doses or regimens. Vaccine and placebo recipients had similar non-spike TCR breadth, a finding consistent with the vaccine containing only spike. The authors noted that total T cell responses may have been underestimated by the TCR breadth and depth analyses. Substantial breadth of spike-specific CD8+ and CD4+ T cell responses was reported after vaccination.

This TCR was sampled from a person aged 18-60 years who received the Ad26.COV2.S COVID-19 vaccine or a placebo. The rearrangement joined TRBV19 to TRBJ1-2; TRBD1 fits 7 bases in the junction. The specimen comprised peripheral blood, sampled in a trial of Ad26.COV2.S vaccine versus placebo. The nucleotides read TGTGCCAGTTCACCGGGACAGAGAAACTATGGCTACACCTTC. Translated, it reads CASSPGQRNYGYTF.